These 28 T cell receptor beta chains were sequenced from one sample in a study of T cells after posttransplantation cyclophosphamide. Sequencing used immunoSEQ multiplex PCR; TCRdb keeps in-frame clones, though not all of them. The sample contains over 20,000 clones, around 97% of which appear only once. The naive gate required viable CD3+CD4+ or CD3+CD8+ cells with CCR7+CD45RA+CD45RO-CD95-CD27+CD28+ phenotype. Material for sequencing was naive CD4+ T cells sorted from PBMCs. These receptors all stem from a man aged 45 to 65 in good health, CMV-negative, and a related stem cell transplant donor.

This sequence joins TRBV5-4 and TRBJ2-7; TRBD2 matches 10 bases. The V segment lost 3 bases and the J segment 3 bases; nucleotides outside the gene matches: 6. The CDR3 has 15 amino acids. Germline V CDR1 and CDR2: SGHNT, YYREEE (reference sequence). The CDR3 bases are TGTGCCAGCAGCTCGGGACTAGCGCGGATCTACGAGCAGTACTTC. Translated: CASSSGLARIYEQYF.

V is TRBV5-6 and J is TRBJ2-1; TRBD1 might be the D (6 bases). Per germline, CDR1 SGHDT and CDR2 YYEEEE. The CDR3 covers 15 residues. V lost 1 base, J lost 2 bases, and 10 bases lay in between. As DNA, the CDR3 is TGTGCCAGCAGCTTGCCAGGGGACCCCTACAATGAGCAGTTCTTC. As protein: CASSLPGDPYNEQFF.

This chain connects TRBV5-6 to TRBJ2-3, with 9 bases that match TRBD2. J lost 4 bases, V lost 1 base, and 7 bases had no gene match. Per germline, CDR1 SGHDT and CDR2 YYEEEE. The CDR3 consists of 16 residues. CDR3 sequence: CASSLYAGGLSDTQYF. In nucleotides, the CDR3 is TGTGCCAGCAGCTTGTATGCGGGGGGGCTCTCAGATACGCAGTATTTT.

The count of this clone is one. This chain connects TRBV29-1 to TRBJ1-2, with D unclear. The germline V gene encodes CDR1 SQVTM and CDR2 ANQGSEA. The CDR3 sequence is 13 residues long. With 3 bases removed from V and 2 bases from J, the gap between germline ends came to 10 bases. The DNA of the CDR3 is TGCAGCGTTGATCGGGGTGGCAACTATGGCTACACCTTC. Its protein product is CSVDRGGNYGYTF.

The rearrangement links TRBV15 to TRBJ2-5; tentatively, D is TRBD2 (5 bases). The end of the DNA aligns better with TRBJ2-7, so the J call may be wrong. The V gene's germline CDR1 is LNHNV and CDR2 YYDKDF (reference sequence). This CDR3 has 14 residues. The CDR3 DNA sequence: TGTGCCACCAGCAGGACGGGAAAGGCCTACGAGCAGTACTTC. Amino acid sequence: CATSRTGKAYEQYF.

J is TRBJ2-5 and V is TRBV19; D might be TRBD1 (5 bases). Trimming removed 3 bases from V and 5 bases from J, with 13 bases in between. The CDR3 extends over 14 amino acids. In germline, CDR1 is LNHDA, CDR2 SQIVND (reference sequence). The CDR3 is CASSIDPGLETQYF. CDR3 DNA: TGTGCCAGTAGTATCGATCCAGGGCTGGAGACCCAGTACTTC.

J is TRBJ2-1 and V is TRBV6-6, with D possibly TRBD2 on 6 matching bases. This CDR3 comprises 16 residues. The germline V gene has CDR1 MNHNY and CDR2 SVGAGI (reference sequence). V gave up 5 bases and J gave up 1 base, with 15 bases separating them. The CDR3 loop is CASSRVLGGSYNEQFF. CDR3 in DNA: TGTGCCAGCAGTCGTGTACTGGGGGGTTCCTACAATGAGCAGTTCTTC.

The CDR3: CASSLAQDRFYGYTF. The CDR3 coding sequence is TGTGCCAGCAGCTTAGCCCAAGACAGATTCTATGGCTACACCTTC. The V and J genes are TRBV7-9 and TRBJ1-2; D possibly corresponds to TRBD1 (5 bases). Germline-derived CDR1 and CDR2 are SEHNR and FQNEAQ (reference sequence). V lost 0 bases and J 4 bases, leaving 12 bases between the germline ends. The CDR3 has 15 amino acids.

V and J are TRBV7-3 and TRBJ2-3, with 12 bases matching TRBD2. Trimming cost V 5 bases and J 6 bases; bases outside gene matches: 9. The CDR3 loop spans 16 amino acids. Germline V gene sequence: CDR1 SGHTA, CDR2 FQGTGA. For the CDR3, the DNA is TGTGCCAGCAGCCCGACTAGCGGGAGCGAGGGGGATACGCAGTATTTT. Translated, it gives CASSPTSGSEGDTQYF.

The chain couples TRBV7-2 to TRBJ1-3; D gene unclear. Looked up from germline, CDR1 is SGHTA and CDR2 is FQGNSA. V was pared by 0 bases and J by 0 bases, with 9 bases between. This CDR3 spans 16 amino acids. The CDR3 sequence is CASSLASPLSGNTIYF. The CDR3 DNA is TGTGCCAGCAGCTTAGCCAGTCCCCTCTCTGGAAACACCATATATTTT.

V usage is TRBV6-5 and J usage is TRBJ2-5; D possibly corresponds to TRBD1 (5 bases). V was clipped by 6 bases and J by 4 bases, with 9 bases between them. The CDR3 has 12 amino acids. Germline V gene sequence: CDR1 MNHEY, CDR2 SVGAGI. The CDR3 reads CASSQGPETQYF. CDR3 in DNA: TGTGCCAGCAGCCAGGGCCCAGAGACCCAGTACTTC.

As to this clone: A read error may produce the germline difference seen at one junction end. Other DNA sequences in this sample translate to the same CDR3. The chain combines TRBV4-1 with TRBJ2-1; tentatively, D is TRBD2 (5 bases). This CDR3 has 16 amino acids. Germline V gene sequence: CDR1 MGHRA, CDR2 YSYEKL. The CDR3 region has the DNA TGCGCTAGCAGCCAAGGTTCCGGGAAGACTTACAATGAGCAGTTCTTC. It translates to CASSQGSGKTYNEQFF.

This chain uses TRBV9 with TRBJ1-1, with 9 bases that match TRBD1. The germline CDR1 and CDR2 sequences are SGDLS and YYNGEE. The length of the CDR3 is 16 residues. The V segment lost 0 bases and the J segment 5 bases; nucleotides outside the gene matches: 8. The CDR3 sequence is CASSVDPQGARTEAFF. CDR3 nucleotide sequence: TGTGCCAGCAGCGTAGATCCACAGGGGGCTAGGACTGAAGCTTTCTTT.

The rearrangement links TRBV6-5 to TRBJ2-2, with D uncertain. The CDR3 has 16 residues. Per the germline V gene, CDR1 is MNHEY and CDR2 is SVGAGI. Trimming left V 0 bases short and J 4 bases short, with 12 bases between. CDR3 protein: CASSYSIYPVTGELFF. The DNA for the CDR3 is TGTGCCAGCAGTTACTCGATCTACCCTGTCACCGGGGAGCTGTTTTTT.

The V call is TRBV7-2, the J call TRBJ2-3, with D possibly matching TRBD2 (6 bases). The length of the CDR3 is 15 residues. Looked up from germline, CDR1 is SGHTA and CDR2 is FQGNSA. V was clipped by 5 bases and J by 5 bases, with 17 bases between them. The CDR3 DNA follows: TGTGCCAGCAGCCGAAGCGGGCCCGGGCTAGATACGCAGTATTTT. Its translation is CASSRSGPGLDTQYF.

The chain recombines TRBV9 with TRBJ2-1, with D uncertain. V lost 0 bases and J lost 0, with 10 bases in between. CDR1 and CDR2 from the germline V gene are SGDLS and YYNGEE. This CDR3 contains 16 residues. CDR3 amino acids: CASSVGGVFSYNEQFF. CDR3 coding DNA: TGTGCCAGCAGCGTAGGCGGAGTCTTCTCCTACAATGAGCAGTTCTTC.

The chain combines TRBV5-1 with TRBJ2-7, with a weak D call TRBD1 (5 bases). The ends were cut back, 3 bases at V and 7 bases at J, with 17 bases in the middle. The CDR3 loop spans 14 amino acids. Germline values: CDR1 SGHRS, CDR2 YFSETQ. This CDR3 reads CASSSRQLLSEQYF. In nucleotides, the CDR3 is TGCGCCAGCAGCTCAAGACAGTTACTCTCTGAGCAGTACTTC.

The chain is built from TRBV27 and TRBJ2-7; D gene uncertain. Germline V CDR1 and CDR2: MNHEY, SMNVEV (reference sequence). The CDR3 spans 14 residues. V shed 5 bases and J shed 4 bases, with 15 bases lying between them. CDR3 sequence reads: CASSDSGSHYEQYF. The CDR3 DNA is TGTGCCAGCAGTGATTCGGGTTCTCATTACGAGCAGTACTTC.

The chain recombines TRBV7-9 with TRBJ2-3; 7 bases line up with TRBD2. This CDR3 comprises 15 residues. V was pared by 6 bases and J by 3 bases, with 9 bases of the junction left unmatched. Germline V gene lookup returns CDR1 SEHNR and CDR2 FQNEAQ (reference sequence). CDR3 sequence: CASSPTAGVTDTQYF. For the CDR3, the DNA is TGTGCCAGCAGTCCAACCGCGGGAGTTACAGATACGCAGTATTTT.

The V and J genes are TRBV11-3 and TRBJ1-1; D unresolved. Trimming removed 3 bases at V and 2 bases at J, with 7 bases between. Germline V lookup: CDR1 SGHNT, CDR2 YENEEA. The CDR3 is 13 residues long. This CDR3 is CASSLRQNTEAFF. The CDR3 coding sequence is TGTGCCAGCAGCTTGCGACAAAACACTGAAGCTTTCTTT.

The CDR3 DNA sequence: TGTGCCAGCAGCTTGGGACAGGGGGCGTCCTACAATGAGCAGTTCTTC. The encoded protein is CASSLGQGASYNEQFF. The chain combines TRBV7-2 with TRBJ2-1, with 12 bases lining up with TRBD1. The germline CDR1 and CDR2 sequences are SGHTA and FQGNSA. With V trimmed by 3 bases and J by 1 base, 1 base remained unmatched. This CDR3 is 16 amino acids long.

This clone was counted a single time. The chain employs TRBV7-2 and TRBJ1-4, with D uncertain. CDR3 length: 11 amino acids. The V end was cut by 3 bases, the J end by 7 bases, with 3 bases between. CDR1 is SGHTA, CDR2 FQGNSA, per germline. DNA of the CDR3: TGTGCCAGCAGCTTCTCTGAAAAACTGTTTTTT. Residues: CASSFSEKLFF.

Written as DNA, the CDR3 is TGTGCCAGCAGTCCATCGACAGATGGCTACACCTTC. It translates to CASSPSTDGYTF. The genes are TRBV6-5 and TRBJ1-2; D is possibly TRBD1 (5 bases). V was cut by 5 bases and J by 6 bases, with 10 bases left in between. CDR3 length: 12 residues. CDR1 and CDR2 (germline): MNHEY, SVGAGI.

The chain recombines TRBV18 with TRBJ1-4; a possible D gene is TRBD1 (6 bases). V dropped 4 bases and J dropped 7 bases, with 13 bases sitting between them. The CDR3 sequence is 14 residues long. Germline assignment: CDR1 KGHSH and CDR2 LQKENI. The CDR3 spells CASSQTGTPEKLFF. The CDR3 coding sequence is TGTGCCAGCTCACAGACCGGGACACCTGAAAAACTGTTTTTT.

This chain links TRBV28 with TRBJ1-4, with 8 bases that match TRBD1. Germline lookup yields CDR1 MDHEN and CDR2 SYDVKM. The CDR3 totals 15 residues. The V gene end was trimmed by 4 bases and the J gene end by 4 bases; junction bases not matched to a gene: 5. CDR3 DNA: TGTGCCAGCAGTTCCGGGACAGGCCTTAATGAAAAACTGTTTTTT. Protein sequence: CASSSGTGLNEKLFF.

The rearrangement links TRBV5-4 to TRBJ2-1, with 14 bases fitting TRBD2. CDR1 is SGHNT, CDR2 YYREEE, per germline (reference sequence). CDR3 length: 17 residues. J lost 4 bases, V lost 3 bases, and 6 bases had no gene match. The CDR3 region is CASSWGTSGGSYNEQFF. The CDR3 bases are TGTGCCAGCAGCTGGGGGACTAGCGGGGGTTCATACAATGAGCAGTTCTTC.

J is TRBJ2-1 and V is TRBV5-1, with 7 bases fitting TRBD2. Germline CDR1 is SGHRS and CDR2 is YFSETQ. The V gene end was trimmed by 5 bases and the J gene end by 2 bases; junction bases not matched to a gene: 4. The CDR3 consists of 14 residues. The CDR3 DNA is TGCGCCAGCAGGAGGGACTACCCCTACAATGAGCAGTTCTTC. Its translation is CASRRDYPYNEQFF.

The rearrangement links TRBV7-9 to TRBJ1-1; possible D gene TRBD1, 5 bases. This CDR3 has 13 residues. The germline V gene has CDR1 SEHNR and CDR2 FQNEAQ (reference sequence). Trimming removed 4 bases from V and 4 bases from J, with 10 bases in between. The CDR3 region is CASSYSGGTEAFF. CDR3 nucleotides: TGTGCCAGCAGCTACAGCGGGGGCACTGAAGCTTTCTTT.